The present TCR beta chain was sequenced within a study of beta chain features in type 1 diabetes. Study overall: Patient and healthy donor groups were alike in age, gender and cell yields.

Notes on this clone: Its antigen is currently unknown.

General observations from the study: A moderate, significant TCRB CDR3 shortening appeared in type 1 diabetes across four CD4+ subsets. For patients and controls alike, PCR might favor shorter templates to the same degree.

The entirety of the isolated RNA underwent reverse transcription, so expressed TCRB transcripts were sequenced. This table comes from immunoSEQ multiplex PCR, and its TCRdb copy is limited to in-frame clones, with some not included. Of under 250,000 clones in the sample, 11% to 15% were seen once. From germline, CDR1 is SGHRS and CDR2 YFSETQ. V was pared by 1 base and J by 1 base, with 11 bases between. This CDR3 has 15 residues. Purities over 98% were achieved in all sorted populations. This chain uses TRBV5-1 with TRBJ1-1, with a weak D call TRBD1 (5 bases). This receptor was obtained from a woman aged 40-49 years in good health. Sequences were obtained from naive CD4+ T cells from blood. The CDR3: CASSLTGTQNTEAFF. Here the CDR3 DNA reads TGCGCCAGCAGCTTGACAGGAACCCAGAACACTGAAGCTTTCTTT.